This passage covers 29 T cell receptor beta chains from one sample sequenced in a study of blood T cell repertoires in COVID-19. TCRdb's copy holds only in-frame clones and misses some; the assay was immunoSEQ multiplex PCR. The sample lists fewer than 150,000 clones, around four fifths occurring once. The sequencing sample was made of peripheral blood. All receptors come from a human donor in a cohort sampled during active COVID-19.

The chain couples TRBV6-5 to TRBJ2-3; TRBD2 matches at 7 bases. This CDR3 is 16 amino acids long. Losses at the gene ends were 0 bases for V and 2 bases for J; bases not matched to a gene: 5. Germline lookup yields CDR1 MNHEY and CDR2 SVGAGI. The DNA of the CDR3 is TGTGCCAGCAGTTACTCGGGGGGGACGAACACAGATACGCAGTATTTT. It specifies CASSYSGGTNTDTQYF.

CDR3 sequence reads: CASSLDGTGLGNTIYF. The DNA of the CDR3 is TGCGCCAGCAGCTTGGACGGGACAGGGCTTGGAAACACCATATATTTT. The chain uses TRBV5-1 and TRBJ1-3; 9 nucleotides agree with TRBD1. CDR1 is SGHRS, CDR2 YFSETQ, per germline. The CDR3 covers 16 residues. The V and J ends lost 0 bases and 3 bases, in that order; junction bases with no gene match: 4.

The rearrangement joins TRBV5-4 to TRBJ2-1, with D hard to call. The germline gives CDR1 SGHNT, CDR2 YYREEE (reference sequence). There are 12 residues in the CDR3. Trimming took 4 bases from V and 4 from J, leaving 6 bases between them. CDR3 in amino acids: CASSPDYNEQFF. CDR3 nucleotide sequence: TGTGCCAGCAGCCCAGATTACAATGAGCAGTTCTTC.

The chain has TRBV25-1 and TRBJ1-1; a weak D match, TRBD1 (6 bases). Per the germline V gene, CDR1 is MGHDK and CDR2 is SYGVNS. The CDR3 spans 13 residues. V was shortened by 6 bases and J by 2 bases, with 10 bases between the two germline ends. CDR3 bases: TGTGCCAGCAGGTTACAGGGAAACACTGAAGCTTTCTTT. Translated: CASRLQGNTEAFF.

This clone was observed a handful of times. The CDR3 region is CASSLGLARTGELFF. CDR3 nucleotides: TGTGCCAGCAGCTTAGGTCTAGCGCGGACCGGGGAGCTGTTTTTT. The chain recombines TRBV7-3 with TRBJ2-2; the D gene is possibly TRBD2 (6 bases). Between the trimmed V and J ends, which lost 2 bases and 5 bases, there was a span of 12 bases. Per the germline V gene, CDR1 is SGHTA and CDR2 is FQGTGA. The CDR3 contains 15 residues.

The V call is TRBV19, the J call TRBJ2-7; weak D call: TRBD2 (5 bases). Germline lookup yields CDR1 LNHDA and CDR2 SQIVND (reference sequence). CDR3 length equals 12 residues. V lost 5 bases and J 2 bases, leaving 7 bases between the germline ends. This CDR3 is CASSPGTYEQYF. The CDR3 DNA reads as TGTGCCAGTAGTCCCGGGACCTACGAGCAGTACTTC. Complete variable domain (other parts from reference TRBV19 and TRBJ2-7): DGGITQSPKYLFRKEGQNVTLSCEQNLNHDAMYWYRQDPGQGLRLIYYSQIVNDFQKGDIAEGYSVSREKKESFPLTVTSAQKNPTAFYLCASSPGTYEQYFGPGTRLTVT.

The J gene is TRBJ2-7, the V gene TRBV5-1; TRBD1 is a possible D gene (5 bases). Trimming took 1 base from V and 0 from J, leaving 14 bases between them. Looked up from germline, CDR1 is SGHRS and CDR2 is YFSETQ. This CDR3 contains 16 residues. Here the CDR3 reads CASSLQPGRSSYEQYF. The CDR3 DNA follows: TGCGCCAGCAGCTTGCAACCAGGGCGTAGCTCCTACGAGCAGTACTTC.

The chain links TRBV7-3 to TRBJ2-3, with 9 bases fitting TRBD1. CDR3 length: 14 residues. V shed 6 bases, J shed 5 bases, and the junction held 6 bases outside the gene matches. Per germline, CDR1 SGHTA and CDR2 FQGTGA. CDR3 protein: CASSSRDRVDTQYF. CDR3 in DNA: TGTGCCAGCAGTTCCCGGGACAGGGTAGATACGCAGTATTTT.

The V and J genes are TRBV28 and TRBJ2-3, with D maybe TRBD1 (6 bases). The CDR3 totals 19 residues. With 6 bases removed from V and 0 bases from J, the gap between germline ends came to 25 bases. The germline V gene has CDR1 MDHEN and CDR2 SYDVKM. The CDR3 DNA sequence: TGTGCCAGCAGCGGTAGGGGGTTACAGCGCGGACGAAGCACAGATACGCAGTATTTT. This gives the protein CASSGRGLQRGRSTDTQYF.

Here the CDR3 DNA reads TGTGCCAGCAGTCTCCCCCCTCAGGAGACCCAGTACTTC. Translating it yields CASSLPPQETQYF. V usage is TRBV12-3 or TRBV12-4 and J usage is TRBJ2-5; D remains unclear. With 5 bases removed from V and 5 bases from J, the gap between germline ends came to 12 bases. The CDR3 is 13 residues long.

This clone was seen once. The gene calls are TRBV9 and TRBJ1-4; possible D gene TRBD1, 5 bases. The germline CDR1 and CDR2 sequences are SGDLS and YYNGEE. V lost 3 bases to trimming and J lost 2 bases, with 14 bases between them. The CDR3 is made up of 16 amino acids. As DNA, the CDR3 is TGTGCCAGCAGCGCCCGCGGGGCGGCGACTAATGAAAAACTGTTTTTT. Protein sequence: CASSARGAATNEKLFF.

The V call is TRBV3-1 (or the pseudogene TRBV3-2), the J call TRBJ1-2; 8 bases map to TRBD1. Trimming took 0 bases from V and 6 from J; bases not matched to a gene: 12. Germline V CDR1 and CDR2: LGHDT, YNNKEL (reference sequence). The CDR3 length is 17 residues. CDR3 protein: CASSQDTLGQGVDGYTF. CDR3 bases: TGTGCCAGCAGCCAAGATACCCTTGGACAGGGCGTAGATGGCTACACCTTC.

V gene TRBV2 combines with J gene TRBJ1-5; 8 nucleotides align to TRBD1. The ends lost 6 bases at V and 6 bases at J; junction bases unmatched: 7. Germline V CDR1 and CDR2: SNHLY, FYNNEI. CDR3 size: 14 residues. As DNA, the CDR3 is TGTGCCAGCAGCGGTGACAGGGGAGGTCAGCCCCAGCATTTT. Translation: CASSGDRGGQPQHF.

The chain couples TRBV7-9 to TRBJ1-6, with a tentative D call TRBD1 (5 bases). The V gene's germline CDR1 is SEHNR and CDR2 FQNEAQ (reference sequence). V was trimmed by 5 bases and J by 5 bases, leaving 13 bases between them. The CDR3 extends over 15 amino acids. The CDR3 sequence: CASSPQGVNNSPLHF. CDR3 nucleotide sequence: TGTGCCAGCAGCCCACAAGGGGTGAATAATTCACCCCTCCACTTT. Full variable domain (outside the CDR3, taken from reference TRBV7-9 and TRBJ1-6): DTGVSQNPRHKITKRGQNVTFRCDPISEHNRLYWYRQTLGQGPEFLTYFQNEAQLEKSRLLSDRFSAERPKGSFSTLEIQRTEQGDSAMYLCASSPQGVNNSPLHFGNGTRLTVT.

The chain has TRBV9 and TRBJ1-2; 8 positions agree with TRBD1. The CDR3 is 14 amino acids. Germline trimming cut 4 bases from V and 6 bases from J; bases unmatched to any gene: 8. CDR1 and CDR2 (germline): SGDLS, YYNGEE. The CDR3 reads CASSSGQGVDGYTF. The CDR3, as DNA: TGTGCCAGCAGCTCTGGACAGGGAGTTGATGGCTACACCTTC.

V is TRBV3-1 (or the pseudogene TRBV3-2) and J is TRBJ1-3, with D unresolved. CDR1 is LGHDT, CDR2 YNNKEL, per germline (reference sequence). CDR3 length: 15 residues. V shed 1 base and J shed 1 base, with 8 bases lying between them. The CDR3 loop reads CASSQVLGSGNTIYF. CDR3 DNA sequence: TGTGCCAGCAGCCAAGTACTAGGGTCTGGAAACACCATATATTTT.

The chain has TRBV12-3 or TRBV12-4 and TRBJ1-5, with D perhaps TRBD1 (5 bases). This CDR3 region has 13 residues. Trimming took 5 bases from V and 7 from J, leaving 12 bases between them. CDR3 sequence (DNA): TGTGCCAGCAGTCCCGGGGGGGGGCAGCCCCAGCATTTT. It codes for CASSPGGGQPQHF.

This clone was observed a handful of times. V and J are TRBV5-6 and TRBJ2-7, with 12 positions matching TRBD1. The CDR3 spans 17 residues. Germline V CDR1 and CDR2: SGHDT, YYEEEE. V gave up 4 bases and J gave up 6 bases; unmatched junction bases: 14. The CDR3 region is CASSNPRGTGGRGEQYF. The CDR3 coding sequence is TGTGCCAGCAGCAACCCAAGGGGGACAGGGGGCCGAGGCGAGCAGTACTTC. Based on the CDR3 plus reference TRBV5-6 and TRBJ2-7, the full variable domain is DAGVTQSPTHLIKTRGQQVTLRCSPKSGHDTVSWYQQALGQGPQFIFQYYEEEERQRGNFPDRFSGHQFPNYSSELNVNALLLGDSALYLCASSNPRGTGGRGEQYFGPGTRLTVT.

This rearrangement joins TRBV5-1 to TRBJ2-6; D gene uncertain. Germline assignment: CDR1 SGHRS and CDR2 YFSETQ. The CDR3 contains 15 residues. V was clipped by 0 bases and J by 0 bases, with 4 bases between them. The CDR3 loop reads CASSLDGSGANVLTF. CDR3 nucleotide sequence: TGCGCCAGCAGCTTGGACGGCTCTGGGGCCAACGTCCTGACTTTC. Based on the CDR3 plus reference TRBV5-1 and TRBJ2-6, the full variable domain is KAGVTQTPRYLIKTRGQQVTLSCSPISGHRSVSWYQQTPGQGLQFLFEYFSETQRNKGNFPGRFSGRQFSNSRSEMNVSTLELGDSALYLCASSLDGSGANVLTFGAGSRLTVL.

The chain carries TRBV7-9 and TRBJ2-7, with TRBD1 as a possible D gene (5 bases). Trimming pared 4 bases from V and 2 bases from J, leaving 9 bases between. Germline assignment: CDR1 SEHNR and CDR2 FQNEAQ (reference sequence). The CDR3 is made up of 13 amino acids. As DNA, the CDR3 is TGTGCCAGCAGCTCGACAGTAGCCTACGAGCAGTACTTC. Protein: CASSSTVAYEQYF.

This CDR3 is CSVRRLESHEQYF. The CDR3 coding sequence is TGCAGCGTTCGGAGACTAGAGTCCCACGAGCAGTACTTC. V is TRBV29-1 and J is TRBJ2-7; D perhaps matches TRBD2 (6 bases). The CDR3 contains 13 residues. Germline V CDR1 and CDR2: SQVTM, ANQGSEA. Trimming removed 5 bases from V and 5 bases from J, with 16 bases in between.

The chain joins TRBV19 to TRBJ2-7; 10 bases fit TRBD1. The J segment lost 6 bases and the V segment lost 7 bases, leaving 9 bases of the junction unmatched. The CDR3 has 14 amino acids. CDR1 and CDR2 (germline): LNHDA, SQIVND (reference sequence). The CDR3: CASTRDRGSSEQYF. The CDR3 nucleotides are TGTGCCAGTACCCGGGACAGGGGATCGTCCGAGCAGTACTTC.

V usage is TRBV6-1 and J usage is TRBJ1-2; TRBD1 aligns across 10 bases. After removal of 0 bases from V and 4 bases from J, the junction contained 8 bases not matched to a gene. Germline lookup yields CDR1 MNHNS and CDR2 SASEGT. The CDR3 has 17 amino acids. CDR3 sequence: CASSEAGQGEYGYGYTF. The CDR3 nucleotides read TGTGCCAGCAGTGAAGCCGGACAGGGGGAGTATGGCTATGGCTACACCTTC.

Written as DNA, the CDR3 is TGTGCCAGCAGTCCGCAGGGGGAAAATCAGCCCCAGCATTTT. Translated, it gives CASSPQGENQPQHF. The chain links TRBV27 to TRBJ1-5, with 7 bases aligning to TRBD1. Per the germline V gene, CDR1 is MNHEY and CDR2 is SMNVEV (reference sequence). With 5 bases clipped from V and 4 bases from J, the junction kept 5 bases outside the gene matches. The CDR3 is 14 amino acids.

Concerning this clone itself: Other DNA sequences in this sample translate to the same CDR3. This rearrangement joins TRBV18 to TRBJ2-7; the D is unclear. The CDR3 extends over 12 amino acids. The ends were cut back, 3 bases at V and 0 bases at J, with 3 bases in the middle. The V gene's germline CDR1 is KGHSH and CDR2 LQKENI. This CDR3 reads CASSPSSYEQYF. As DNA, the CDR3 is TGTGCCAGCTCACCTAGCTCCTACGAGCAGTACTTC.

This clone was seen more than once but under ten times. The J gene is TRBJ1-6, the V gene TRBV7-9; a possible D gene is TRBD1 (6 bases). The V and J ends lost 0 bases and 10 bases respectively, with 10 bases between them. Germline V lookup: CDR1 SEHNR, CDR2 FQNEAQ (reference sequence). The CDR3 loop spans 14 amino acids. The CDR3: CASSLARGRSPLHF. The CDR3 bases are TGTGCCAGCAGCTTAGCCAGGGGCCGGTCACCCCTCCACTTT.

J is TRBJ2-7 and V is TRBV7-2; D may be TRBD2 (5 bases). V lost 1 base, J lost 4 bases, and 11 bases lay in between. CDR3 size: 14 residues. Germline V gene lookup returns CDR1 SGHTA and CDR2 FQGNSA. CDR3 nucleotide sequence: TGTGCCAGCAGCTTAGACCCGGGGTTTTACGAGCAGTACTTC. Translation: CASSLDPGFYEQYF.

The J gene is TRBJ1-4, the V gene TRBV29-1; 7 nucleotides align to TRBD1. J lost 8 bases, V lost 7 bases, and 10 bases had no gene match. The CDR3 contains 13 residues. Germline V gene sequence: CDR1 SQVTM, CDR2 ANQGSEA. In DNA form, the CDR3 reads TGCAGCGCGGGGACAGATCTTAACGAAAAACTGTTTTTT. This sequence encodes CSAGTDLNEKLFF.

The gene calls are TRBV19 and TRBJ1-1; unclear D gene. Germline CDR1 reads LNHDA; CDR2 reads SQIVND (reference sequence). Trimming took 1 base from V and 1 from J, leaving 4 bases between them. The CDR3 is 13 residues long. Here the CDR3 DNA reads TGTGCCAGTAGTATAGGCAGGAACACTGAAGCTTTCTTT. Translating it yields CASSIGRNTEAFF.